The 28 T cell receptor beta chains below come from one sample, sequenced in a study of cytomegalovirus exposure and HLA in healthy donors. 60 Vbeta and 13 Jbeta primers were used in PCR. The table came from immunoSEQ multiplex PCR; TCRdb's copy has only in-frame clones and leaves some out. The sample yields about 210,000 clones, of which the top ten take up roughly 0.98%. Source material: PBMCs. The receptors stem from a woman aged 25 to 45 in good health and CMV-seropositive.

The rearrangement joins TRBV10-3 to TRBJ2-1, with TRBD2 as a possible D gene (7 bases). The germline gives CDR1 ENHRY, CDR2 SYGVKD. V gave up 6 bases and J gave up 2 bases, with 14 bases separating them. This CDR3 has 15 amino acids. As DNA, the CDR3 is TGTGCCATCAGGAAAAGCGGGGACACCTACAATGAGCAGTTCTTC. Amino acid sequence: CAIRKSGDTYNEQFF.

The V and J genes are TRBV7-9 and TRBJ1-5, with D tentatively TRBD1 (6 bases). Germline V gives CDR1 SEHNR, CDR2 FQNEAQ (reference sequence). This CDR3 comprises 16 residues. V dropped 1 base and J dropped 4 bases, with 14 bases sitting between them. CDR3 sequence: CASSLEEDRTNQPQHF. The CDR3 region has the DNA TGTGCCAGCAGCTTAGAAGAAGACAGGACGAATCAGCCCCAGCATTTT.

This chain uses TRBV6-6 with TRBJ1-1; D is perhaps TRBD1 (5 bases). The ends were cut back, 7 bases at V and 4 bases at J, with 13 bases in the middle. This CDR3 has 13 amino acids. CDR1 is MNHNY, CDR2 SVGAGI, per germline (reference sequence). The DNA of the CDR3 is TGTGCCAGCACCCTCAGGGTAAGCACTGAAGCTTTCTTT. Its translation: CASTLRVSTEAFF.

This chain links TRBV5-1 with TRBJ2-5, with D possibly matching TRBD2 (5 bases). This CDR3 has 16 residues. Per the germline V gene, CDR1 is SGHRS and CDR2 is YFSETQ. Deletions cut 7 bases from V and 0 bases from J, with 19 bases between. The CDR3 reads CASLLTVGSNQETQYF. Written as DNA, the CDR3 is TGCGCCAGCTTACTAACGGTGGGGAGCAACCAAGAGACCCAGTACTTC.

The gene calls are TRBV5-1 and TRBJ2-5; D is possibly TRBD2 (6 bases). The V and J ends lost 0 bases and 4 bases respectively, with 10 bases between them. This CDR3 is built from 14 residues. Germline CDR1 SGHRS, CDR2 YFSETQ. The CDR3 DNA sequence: TGCGCCAGCAGCTTGGGGACCGGGAGAGAGACCCAGTACTTC. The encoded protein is CASSLGTGRETQYF.

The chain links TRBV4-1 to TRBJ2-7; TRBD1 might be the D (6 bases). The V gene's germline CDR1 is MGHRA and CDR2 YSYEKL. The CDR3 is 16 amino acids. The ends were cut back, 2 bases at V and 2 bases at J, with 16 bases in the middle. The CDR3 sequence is CASSQTYSGAPYEQYF. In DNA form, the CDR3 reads TGCGCCAGCAGCCAAACCTATTCAGGGGCCCCCTACGAGCAGTACTTC.

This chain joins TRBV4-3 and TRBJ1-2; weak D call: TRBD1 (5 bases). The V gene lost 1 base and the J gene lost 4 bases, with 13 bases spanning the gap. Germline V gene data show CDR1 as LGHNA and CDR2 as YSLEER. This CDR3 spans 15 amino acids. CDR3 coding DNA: TGCGCCAGCAGCCAAGTCGTAACAGGCCCCTATGGCTACACCTTC. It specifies CASSQVVTGPYGYTF.

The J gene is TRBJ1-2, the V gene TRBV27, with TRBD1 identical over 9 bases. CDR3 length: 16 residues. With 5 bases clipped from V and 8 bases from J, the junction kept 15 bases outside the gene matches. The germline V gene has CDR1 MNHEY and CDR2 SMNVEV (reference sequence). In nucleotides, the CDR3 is TGTGCCAGCAGTCCCCACGGGACAGGGAGGGGGGGAGGCTACACCTTC. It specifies CASSPHGTGRGGGYTF.

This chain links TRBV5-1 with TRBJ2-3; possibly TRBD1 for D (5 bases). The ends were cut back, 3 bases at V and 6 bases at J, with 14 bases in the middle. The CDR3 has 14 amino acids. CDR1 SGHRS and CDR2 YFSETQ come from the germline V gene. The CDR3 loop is CASSSPQGQDTQYF. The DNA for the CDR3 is TGCGCCAGCAGCTCCCCGCAGGGTCAGGATACGCAGTATTTT.

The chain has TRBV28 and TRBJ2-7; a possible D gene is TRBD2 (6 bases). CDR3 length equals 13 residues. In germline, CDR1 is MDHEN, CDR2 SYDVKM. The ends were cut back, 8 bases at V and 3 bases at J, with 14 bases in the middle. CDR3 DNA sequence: TGTGCCAGCGGAGGGGTAGTCCGCTACGAGCAGTACTTC. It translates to CASGGVVRYEQYF.

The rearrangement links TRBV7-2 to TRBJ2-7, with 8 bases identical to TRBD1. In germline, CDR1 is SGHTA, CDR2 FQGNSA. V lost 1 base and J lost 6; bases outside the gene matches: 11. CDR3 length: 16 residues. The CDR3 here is CASSLGAVGQGTEQYF. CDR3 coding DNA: TGTGCCAGCAGCTTAGGGGCGGTAGGACAGGGCACCGAGCAGTACTTC.

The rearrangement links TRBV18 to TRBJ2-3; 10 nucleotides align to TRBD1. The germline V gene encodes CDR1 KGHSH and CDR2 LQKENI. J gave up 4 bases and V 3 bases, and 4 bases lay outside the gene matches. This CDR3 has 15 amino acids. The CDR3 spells CASSPGQGLADTQYF. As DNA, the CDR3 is TGTGCCAGCTCACCGGGACAGGGGTTAGCAGATACGCAGTATTTT. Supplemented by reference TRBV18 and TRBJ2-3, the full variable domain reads NAGVMQNPRHLVRRRGQEARLRCSPMKGHSHVYWYRQLPEEGLKFMVYLQKENIIDESGMPKERFSAEFPKEGPSILRIQQVVRGDSAAYFCASSPGQGLADTQYFGPGTRLTVL.

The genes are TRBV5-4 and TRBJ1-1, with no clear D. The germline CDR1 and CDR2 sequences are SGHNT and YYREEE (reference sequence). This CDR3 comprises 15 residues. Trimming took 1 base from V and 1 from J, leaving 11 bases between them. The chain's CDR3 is CASSLFPEGNTEAFF. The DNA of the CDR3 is TGTGCCAGCAGCTTGTTTCCGGAGGGGAACACTGAAGCTTTCTTT. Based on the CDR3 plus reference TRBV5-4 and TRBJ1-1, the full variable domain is ETGVTQSPTHLIKTRGQQVTLRCSSQSGHNTVSWYQQALGQGPQFIFQYYREEENGRGNFPPRFSGLQFPNYSSELNVNALELDDSALYLCASSLFPEGNTEAFFGQGTRLTVV.

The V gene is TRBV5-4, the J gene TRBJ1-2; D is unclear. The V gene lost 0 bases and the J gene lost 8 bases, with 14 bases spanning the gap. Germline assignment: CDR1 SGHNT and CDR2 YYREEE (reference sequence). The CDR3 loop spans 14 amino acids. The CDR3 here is CASSLEEGGGGYTF. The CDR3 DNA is TGTGCCAGCAGCTTGGAAGAGGGTGGAGGGGGCTACACCTTC.

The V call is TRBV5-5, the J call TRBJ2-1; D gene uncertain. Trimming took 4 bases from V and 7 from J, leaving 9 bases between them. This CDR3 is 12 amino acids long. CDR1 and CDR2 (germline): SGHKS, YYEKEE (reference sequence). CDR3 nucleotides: TGTGCCAGCAGCGTCCTCCGTAATGAGCAGTTCTTC. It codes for CASSVLRNEQFF. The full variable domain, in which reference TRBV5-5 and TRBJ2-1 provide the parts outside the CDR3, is DAGVTQSPTHLIKTRGQQVTLRCSPISGHKSVSWYQQVLGQGPQFIFQYYEKEERGRGNFPDRFSARQFPNYSSELNVNALLLGDSALYLCASSVLRNEQFFGPGTRLTVL.

CDR3 DNA sequence: TGTGCCAGCAGCGTCCCGGGATCCCCTCACACTGAAGCTTTCTTT. This codes for CASSVPGSPHTEAFF. The chain carries TRBV9 and TRBJ1-1; D uncertain. Germline-derived CDR1 and CDR2 are SGDLS and YYNGEE. This CDR3 comprises 15 residues. Trimming stripped 2 bases from V and 3 bases from J, with 14 bases between.

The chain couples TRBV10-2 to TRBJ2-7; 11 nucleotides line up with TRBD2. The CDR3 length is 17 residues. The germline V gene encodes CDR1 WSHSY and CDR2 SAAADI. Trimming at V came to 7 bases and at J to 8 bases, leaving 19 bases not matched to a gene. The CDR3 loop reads CASMGISGRAIRDQQYF. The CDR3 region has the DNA TGCGCCAGCATGGGAATTAGCGGGAGGGCAATTCGAGATCAGCAGTACTTC.

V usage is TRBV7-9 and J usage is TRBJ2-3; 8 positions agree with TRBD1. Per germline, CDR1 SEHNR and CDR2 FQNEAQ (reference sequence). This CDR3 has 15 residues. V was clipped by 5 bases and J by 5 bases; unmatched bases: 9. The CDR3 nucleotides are TGTGCCAGCAGCACAGGGGCAGGGGGCGAAGATACGCAGTATTTT. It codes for CASSTGAGGEDTQYF.

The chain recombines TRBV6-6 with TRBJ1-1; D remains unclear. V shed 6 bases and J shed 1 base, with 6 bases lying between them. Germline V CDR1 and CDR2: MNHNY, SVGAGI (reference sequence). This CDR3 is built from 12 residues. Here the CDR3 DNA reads TGTGCCAGCAGCCTACGGAACACTGAAGCTTTCTTT. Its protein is CASSLRNTEAFF.

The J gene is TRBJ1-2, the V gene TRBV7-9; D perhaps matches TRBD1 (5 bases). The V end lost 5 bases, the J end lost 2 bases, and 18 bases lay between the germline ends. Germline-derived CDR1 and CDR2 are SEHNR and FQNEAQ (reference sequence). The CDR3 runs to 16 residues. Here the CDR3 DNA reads TGTGCCAGCAGCCCCGGGGGGATAGGCCGGAACTATGGCTACACCTTC. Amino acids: CASSPGGIGRNYGYTF.

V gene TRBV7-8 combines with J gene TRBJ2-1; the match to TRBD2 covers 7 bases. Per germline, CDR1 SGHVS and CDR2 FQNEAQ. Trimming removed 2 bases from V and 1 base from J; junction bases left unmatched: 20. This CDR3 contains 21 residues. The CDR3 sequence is CASSLWFSFGAGEESYNEQFF. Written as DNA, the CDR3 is TGTGCCAGCAGCTTATGGTTCTCGTTTGGGGCGGGAGAAGAGTCCTACAATGAGCAGTTCTTC.

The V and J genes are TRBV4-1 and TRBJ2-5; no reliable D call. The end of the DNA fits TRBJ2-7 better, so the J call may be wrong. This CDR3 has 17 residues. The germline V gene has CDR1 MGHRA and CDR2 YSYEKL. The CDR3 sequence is CASSQETASQTSYEQYF. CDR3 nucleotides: TGCGCCAGCAGCCAAGAGACGGCTTCCCAGACTTCCTACGAGCAGTACTTC.

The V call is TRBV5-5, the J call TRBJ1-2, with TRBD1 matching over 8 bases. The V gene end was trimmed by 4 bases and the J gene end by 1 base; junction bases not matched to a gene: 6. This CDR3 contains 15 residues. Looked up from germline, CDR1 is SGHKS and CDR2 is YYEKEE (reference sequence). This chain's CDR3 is CASSLGTGLNYGYTF. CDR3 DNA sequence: TGTGCCAGCAGCCTCGGGACAGGCCTTAACTATGGCTACACCTTC. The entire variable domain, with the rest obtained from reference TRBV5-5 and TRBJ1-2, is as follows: DAGVTQSPTHLIKTRGQQVTLRCSPISGHKSVSWYQQVLGQGPQFIFQYYEKEERGRGNFPDRFSARQFPNYSSELNVNALLLGDSALYLCASSLGTGLNYGYTFGSGTRLTVV.

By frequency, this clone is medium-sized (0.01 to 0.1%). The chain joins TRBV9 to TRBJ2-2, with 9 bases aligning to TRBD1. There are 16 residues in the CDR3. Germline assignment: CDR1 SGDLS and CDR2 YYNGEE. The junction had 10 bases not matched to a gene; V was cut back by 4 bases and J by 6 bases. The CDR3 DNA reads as TGTGCCAGCAGCAACACAGGGGGCTATACGGCCGGGGAGCTGTTTTTT. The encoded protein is CASSNTGGYTAGELFF.

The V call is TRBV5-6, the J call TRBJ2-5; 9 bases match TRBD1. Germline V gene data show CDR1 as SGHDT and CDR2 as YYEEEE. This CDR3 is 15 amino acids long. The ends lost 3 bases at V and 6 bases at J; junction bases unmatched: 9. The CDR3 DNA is TGTGCCAGCAGCTACCGGGACAGGGTGATACAGACCCAGTACTTC. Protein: CASSYRDRVIQTQYF. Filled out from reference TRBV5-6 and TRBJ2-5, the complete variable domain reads DAGVTQSPTHLIKTRGQQVTLRCSPKSGHDTVSWYQQALGQGPQFIFQYYEEEERQRGNFPDRFSGHQFPNYSSELNVNALLLGDSALYLCASSYRDRVIQTQYFGPGTRLLVL.

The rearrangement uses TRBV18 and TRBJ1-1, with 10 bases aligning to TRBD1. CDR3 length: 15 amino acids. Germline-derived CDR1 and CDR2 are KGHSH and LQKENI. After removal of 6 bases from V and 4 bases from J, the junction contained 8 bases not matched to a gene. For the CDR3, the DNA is TGTGCCAGCTCGTTTATCCGGGACAGGGGCACTGAAGCTTTCTTT. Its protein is CASSFIRDRGTEAFF.

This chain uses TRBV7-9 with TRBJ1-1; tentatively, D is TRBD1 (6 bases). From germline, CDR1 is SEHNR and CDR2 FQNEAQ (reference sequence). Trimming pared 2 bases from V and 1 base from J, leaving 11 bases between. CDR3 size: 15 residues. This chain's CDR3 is CASSLSGGRNTEAFF. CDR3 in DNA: TGTGCCAGCAGCTTATCTGGGGGCAGGAACACTGAAGCTTTCTTT. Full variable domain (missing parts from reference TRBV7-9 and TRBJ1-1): DTGVSQNPRHKITKRGQNVTFRCDPISEHNRLYWYRQTLGQGPEFLTYFQNEAQLEKSRLLSDRFSAERPKGSFSTLEIQRTEQGDSAMYLCASSLSGGRNTEAFFGQGTRLTVV.

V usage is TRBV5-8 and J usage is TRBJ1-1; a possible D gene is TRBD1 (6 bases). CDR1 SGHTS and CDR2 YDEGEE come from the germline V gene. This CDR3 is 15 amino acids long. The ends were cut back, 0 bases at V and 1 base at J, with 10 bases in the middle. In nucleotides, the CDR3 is TGTGCCAGCAGCTTGGCCCTCAGGGGGAACACTGAAGCTTTCTTT. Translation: CASSLALRGNTEAFF.